These 20 T cell receptor beta chains were all obtained from the same sample, sequenced in a study of monozygotic twins with inflammatory bowel disease. TCRdb processed the 5' RACE reads again and assigns one entry to each CDR3 protein, with no DNA. The table lists more than 300,000 distinct CDR3 sequences. Material for sequencing was blood. The receptors were gathered from a human donor with ulcerative colitis or Crohn's disease, or a healthy co-twin of an affected twin (not recorded which).

This CDR3 reads CASQGTSGTDTQYF. J is TRBJ2-3 and V is TRBV2. Germline CDR1 reads SNHLY; CDR2 reads FYNNEI. This CDR3 region has 14 residues.

The chain couples TRBV12-3 or TRBV12-4 to TRBJ2-3; absent DNA, TCRdb's TRBD1 call cannot be checked. CDR3 size: 18 residues. The chain's CDR3 is CASSPPIWGPLTTDTQYF.

The CDR3 spells CASAEAGSGELFF. The rearrangement uses TRBV6-4 and TRBJ2-2; TCRdb returns TRBD2, unconfirmable since there is no DNA. Germline CDR1 reads MRHNA; CDR2 reads SNTAGT. The CDR3 covers 13 residues.

The chain uses TRBV27 and TRBJ2-3; TCRdb outputs TRBD2, but without DNA this stays unchecked. CDR1 and CDR2 from the germline V gene are MNHEY and SMNVEV (reference sequence). The CDR3 sequence is 15 residues long. CDR3 amino acids: CASSLSGGGGDTQYF.

The chain has TRBV4-3 and TRBJ1-2. There are 16 residues in the CDR3. Germline lookup yields CDR1 LGHNA and CDR2 YSLEER. The CDR3 sequence: CASSQDRAPRLEGYTF.

The genes are TRBV20-1 and TRBJ2-7; lacking DNA, the TRBD1 call made by TCRdb goes unchecked. Per the germline V gene, CDR1 is DFQATT and CDR2 is SNEGSKA (reference sequence). There are 15 residues in the CDR3. CDR3: CSALVRDRESYEQYF.

The chain links TRBV12-3 or TRBV12-4 to TRBJ2-7; no DNA is available, so the TRBD1 call from TCRdb remains unchecked. CDR3 size: 13 residues. CDR3 loop: CASSLFGGAGQYF.

V usage is TRBV7-2 and J usage is TRBJ2-5; TCRdb indicates TRBD1, and absent DNA this call remains unverified. This CDR3 comprises 16 residues. Germline V gene lookup returns CDR1 SGHTA and CDR2 FQGNSA. CDR3: CASSLEGATARETQYF.

The rearrangement links TRBV5-1 to TRBJ2-1; absent DNA, TCRdb's TRBD1 call cannot be checked. Germline CDR1 reads SGHRS; CDR2 reads YFSETQ. The CDR3 sequence is 15 residues long. CDR3: CASSVRQGADNEQFF.

The chain employs TRBV10-3 and TRBJ2-1; absent DNA, TCRdb's TRBD2 call cannot be checked. The CDR3 spans 20 residues. Germline values: CDR1 ENHRY, CDR2 SYGVKD. CDR3 residues: CAISGGIGLAGGLSYNEQFF.

The rearrangement uses TRBV10-3 and TRBJ1-1. The CDR3 loop spans 13 amino acids. Germline lookup yields CDR1 ENHRY and CDR2 SYGVKD. CDR3 loop: CAISGSGPTEAFF.

This chain links TRBV7-7 with TRBJ2-5; the TRBD1 assignment by TCRdb is unverifiable without DNA. The CDR3 covers 13 residues. CDR1 is SSHAT, CDR2 FNYEAQ, per germline (reference sequence). The CDR3 sequence is CASSLKGEETQYF.

The chain joins TRBV7-2 to TRBJ2-1; the D gene TCRdb calls, TRBD2, cannot be checked with no DNA. Germline V gene lookup returns CDR1 SGHTA and CDR2 FQGNSA. The CDR3 spans 16 residues. The CDR3 loop reads CASSLVSGGAGGEQFF.

The chain joins TRBV6-1 to TRBJ2-7; absent DNA, TCRdb's TRBD1 call cannot be checked. Germline-derived CDR1 and CDR2 are MNHNS and SASEGT. The CDR3 runs 17 residues. This CDR3 is CASSEKVGGRYSYEQYF.

The chain combines TRBV29-1 with TRBJ2-3; lacking DNA, the TRBD1 call made by TCRdb goes unchecked. Germline-derived CDR1 and CDR2 are SQVTM and ANQGSEA. The CDR3 extends over 13 amino acids. The CDR3 spells CSVRARFLDTQYF.

The chain links TRBV6-1 to TRBJ2-6; TCRdb lists TRBD1, though no DNA is available to test this call. Germline CDR1 and CDR2: MNHNS and SASEGT. The CDR3 loop spans 16 amino acids. Here the CDR3 reads CASTGDTHSGANVLTF.

The genes are TRBV20-1 and TRBJ2-7. The CDR3 totals 13 residues. Germline-derived CDR1 and CDR2 are DFQATT and SNEGSKA (reference sequence). The CDR3: CSARDYRVHEQYF.

The chain recombines TRBV4-3 with TRBJ2-3; the TCRdb call, TRBD1, lacks DNA for checking. Looked up from germline, CDR1 is LGHNA and CDR2 is YSLEER. The CDR3 runs 16 residues. The CDR3 reads CASSQGAGTSTDTQYF.

The chain links TRBV6-6 to TRBJ1-5; TCRdb designates TRBD1, a call that cannot be tested without DNA. CDR1 and CDR2 from the germline V gene are MNHNY and SVGAGI (reference sequence). The CDR3 loop spans 14 amino acids. This chain's CDR3 is CASSYPGTSQPQHF.

This CDR3 is CSAGGGPGDEQYF. The rearrangement uses TRBV20-1 and TRBJ2-7; there is no DNA to check the TCRdb D call of TRBD1. This CDR3 comprises 13 residues. Germline lookup yields CDR1 DFQATT and CDR2 SNEGSKA (reference sequence).